The 26 T cell receptor beta chains given below trace back to one sample, sequenced in a study of T cell changes during pregnancy in multiple sclerosis. Generated by immunoSEQ multiplex PCR, the TCRdb table keeps only in-frame clones and is missing some. The sample has around 55,000 clones, roughly 92% seen once; the top ten hold 3% to 3.5%. The source material was CD8+ T cells from peripheral blood mononuclear cells, sampled in the third trimester of pregnancy. These receptors originate from a female donor with multiple sclerosis, enrolled in a pregnancy study.

The chain links TRBV4-1 to TRBJ2-7; the match to TRBD1 covers 8 bases. The CDR3 totals 14 residues. Unmatched junction bases numbered 5, after V lost 5 bases and J lost 2 bases. Germline assignment: CDR1 MGHRA and CDR2 YSYEKL. This CDR3 is CASSSTGATYEQYF. CDR3 nucleotide sequence: TGCGCCAGCAGCTCGACAGGGGCCACCTACGAGCAGTACTTC.

The chain employs TRBV7-6 and TRBJ2-2, with a possible D match to TRBD1 (6 bases). The germline CDR1 and CDR2 sequences are SGHVS and FNYEAQ. V was clipped by 5 bases and J by 4 bases, with 11 bases between them. The CDR3 contains 14 residues. The DNA for the CDR3 is TGTGCCAGCAGCCCCGGGACAACCACCGGGGAGCTGTTTTTT. This sequence encodes CASSPGTTTGELFF. The full variable domain, with the rest looked up from reference TRBV7-6 and TRBJ2-2, is GAGVSQSPRYKVTKRGQDVALRCDPISGHVSLYWYRQALGQGPEFLTYFNYEAQQDKSGLPNDRFSAERPEGSISTLTIQRTEQRDSAMYRCASSPGTTTGELFFGEGSRLTVL.

The rearrangement links TRBV9 to TRBJ2-7; 9 positions match TRBD1. The CDR3 spans 16 residues. Trimming cost V 0 bases and J 3 bases; bases outside gene matches: 7. Germline V gene lookup returns CDR1 SGDLS and CDR2 YYNGEE. CDR3: CASSVDQGQGYYEQYF. For the CDR3, the DNA is TGTGCCAGCAGCGTAGATCAGGGACAGGGATACTACGAGCAGTACTTC.

This chain uses TRBV19 with TRBJ1-1; 8 bases agree with TRBD1. The V and J ends lost 4 bases and 3 bases, in that order; junction bases with no gene match: 4. Germline V gene lookup returns CDR1 LNHDA and CDR2 SQIVND (reference sequence). This CDR3 is 14 amino acids long. The CDR3 coding sequence is TGTGCCAGTAGTACCGGACAGGGAGACACTGAAGCTTTCTTT. It translates to CASSTGQGDTEAFF.

The chain carries TRBV7-8 and TRBJ2-7; 7 nucleotides line up with TRBD2. In germline, CDR1 is SGHVS, CDR2 FQNEAQ. This CDR3 is 15 amino acids long. V lost 1 base, J lost 7 bases, and 10 bases stayed unmatched. CDR3 sequence: CASSLESGRAREQYF. In DNA, the CDR3 is TGTGCCAGCAGCTTAGAAAGTGGGAGGGCCCGGGAGCAGTACTTC.

The chain links TRBV30 to TRBJ1-1; D perhaps matches TRBD1 (5 bases). This CDR3 contains 13 residues. Per germline, CDR1 GTSNPN and CDR2 SVGIG (reference sequence). V lost 4 bases, J lost 7 bases, and 16 bases lay in between. Here the CDR3 DNA reads TGTGCCTGGACCGGACACCCAAGATATGAAGCTTTCTTT. Translating it yields CAWTGHPRYEAFF.

The chain has TRBV2 and TRBJ1-2; TRBD1 might be the D (5 bases). Per the germline V gene, CDR1 is SNHLY and CDR2 is FYNNEI. The V end lost 9 bases, the J end lost 6 bases, and 14 bases lay between the germline ends. The CDR3 covers 12 residues. CDR3 coding DNA: TGTGCCAGTACGGACGGGGGGAATGGCTACACCTTC. Translated: CASTDGGNGYTF.

V and J are TRBV5-6 and TRBJ2-2; 9 nucleotides line up with TRBD1. CDR3 size: 15 residues. In germline, CDR1 is SGHDT, CDR2 YYEEEE. V shed 0 bases and J 7 bases; nucleotides not matched to a gene: 4. In DNA, the CDR3 is TGTGCCAGCAGCTTGGCGACAGGGGGTATCGGGGAGCTGTTTTTT. Residues: CASSLATGGIGELFF.

In nucleotides, the CDR3 is TGTGCCAGCAGTTTAACAGGCTTGAACACTGAAGCTTTCTTT. Its translation is CASSLTGLNTEAFF. The chain couples TRBV28 to TRBJ1-1, with D perhaps TRBD1 (5 bases). The V gene's germline CDR1 is MDHEN and CDR2 SYDVKM. Trimming left V 2 bases short and J 0 bases short, with 7 bases between. The CDR3 length is 14 residues.

V and J are TRBV4-1 and TRBJ2-1, with 7 nucleotides matching TRBD2. Germline trimming cut 1 base from V and 10 bases from J; bases unmatched to any gene: 10. CDR3 length: 15 amino acids. Looked up from germline, CDR1 is MGHRA and CDR2 is YSYEKL. The CDR3 protein is CASSQAGGSTLEQFF. CDR3 DNA: TGCGCCAGCAGCCAAGCGGGCGGGAGTACCCTCGAGCAGTTCTTC.

The gene calls are TRBV4-2 and TRBJ1-1, with D tentatively TRBD1 (5 bases). This CDR3 is 15 amino acids long. V dropped 0 bases and J dropped 4 bases, with 12 bases sitting between them. Germline V CDR1 and CDR2: LGHNA, YNFKEQ. The CDR3, as DNA: TGTGCCAGCAGCCAAGATGACAGTCGGGTCACTGAAGCTTTCTTT. It is translated as CASSQDDSRVTEAFF.

The rearrangement uses TRBV10-3 and TRBJ2-7; 14 nucleotides match TRBD2. This CDR3 has 16 residues. Germline loops: CDR1 ENHRY, CDR2 SYGVKD. Trimming cost V 5 bases and J 4 bases; bases outside gene matches: 7. The CDR3 nucleotides are TGTGCCATCAGTCCCGGGACTAGCGGGAGCGTGTACGAGCAGTACTTC. Protein product: CAISPGTSGSVYEQYF.

The rearrangement uses TRBV9 and TRBJ2-2; perhaps TRBD2 as D (5 bases). The CDR3 is 14 amino acids. V shed 2 bases and J shed 0 bases, with 5 bases lying between them. Germline CDR1 and CDR2: SGDLS and YYNGEE. CDR3 region: CASSVEANTGELFF. The CDR3 DNA sequence: TGTGCCAGCAGCGTGGAGGCGAACACCGGGGAGCTGTTTTTT.

The CDR3 nucleotides are TGTGCCAGCAGATATACAGGGAGCTCTGGAAACACCATATATTTT. Protein product: CASRYTGSSGNTIYF. The chain has TRBV7-9 and TRBJ1-3; TRBD1 is a possible D gene (6 bases). This CDR3 spans 15 amino acids. Trimming pared 6 bases from V and 0 bases from J, leaving 12 bases between. Per germline, CDR1 SEHNR and CDR2 FQNEAQ (reference sequence).

The chain links TRBV28 to TRBJ2-7, with 8 bases fitting TRBD1. The CDR3 contains 16 residues. Germline loops: CDR1 MDHEN, CDR2 SYDVKM. With 4 bases clipped from V and 4 bases from J, the junction kept 12 bases outside the gene matches. Here the CDR3 DNA reads TGTGCCAGCAGTTGGGGGACAGGCAAGGGGCTTTACGAGCAGTACTTC. This encodes CASSWGTGKGLYEQYF. The complete variable domain, with remaining parts taken from reference TRBV28 and TRBJ2-7, reads DVKVTQSSRYLVKRTGEKVFLECVQDMDHENMFWYRQDPGLGLRLIYFSYDVKMKEKGDIPEGYSVSREKKERFSLILESASTNQTSMYLCASSWGTGKGLYEQYFGPGTRLTVT.

The rearrangement joins TRBV27 to TRBJ1-3; tentatively, D is TRBD1 (6 bases). Germline V lookup: CDR1 MNHEY, CDR2 SMNVEV (reference sequence). The CDR3 sequence is 16 residues long. Between the trimmed V and J ends, which lost 10 bases and 2 bases, there was a span of 21 bases. The CDR3 coding sequence is TGTGCCAACCTTAGTCAGGGGTTATTGACTGGAAACACCATATATTTT. Residues: CANLSQGLLTGNTIYF.

CDR3 coding DNA: TGTGCCAGCAGCCCCTTGGAGGGTCCCTATGGCTACACCTTC. Its translation: CASSPLEGPYGYTF. The J gene is TRBJ1-2, the V gene TRBV7-9, with D hard to call. The CDR3 has 14 residues. The germline V gene encodes CDR1 SEHNR and CDR2 FQNEAQ (reference sequence). V was clipped by 5 bases and J by 4 bases, with 14 bases between them. Complete variable domain (other parts from reference TRBV7-9 and TRBJ1-2): DTGVSQNPRHKITKRGQNVTFRCDPISEHNRLYWYRQTLGQGPEFLTYFQNEAQLEKSRLLSDRFSAERPKGSFSTLEIQRTEQGDSAMYLCASSPLEGPYGYTFGSGTRLTVV.

This clone appeared once. The chain joins TRBV27 to TRBJ2-1, with 10 bases lining up with TRBD2. Trimming removed 4 bases from V and 0 bases from J; junction bases left unmatched: 3. The CDR3 runs to 16 residues. In germline, CDR1 is MNHEY, CDR2 SMNVEV (reference sequence). Here the CDR3 reads CASSWTSGLSYNEQFF. The CDR3 DNA reads TGTGCCAGCAGTTGGACTAGCGGACTCTCCTACAATGAGCAGTTCTTC.

J is TRBJ1-2 and V is TRBV4-1, with D possibly being TRBD1 (5 bases). The V gene's germline CDR1 is MGHRA and CDR2 YSYEKL. CDR3 size: 12 residues. The V gene lost 0 bases and the J gene lost 10 bases, with 9 bases spanning the gap. The CDR3 coding sequence is TGCGCCAGCAGCCAAGAGCAGGGTCTCTACACCTTC. It specifies CASSQEQGLYTF.

The chain links TRBV7-3 to TRBJ2-3, with 8 bases matching TRBD2. Germline V gene data show CDR1 as SGHTA and CDR2 as FQGTGA. The V and J ends lost 4 bases and 3 bases, in that order; junction bases with no gene match: 3. This CDR3 contains 14 residues. DNA of the CDR3: TGTGCCAGCAGCTCAGCGGGAGCTACAGATACGCAGTATTTT. Encoded protein: CASSSAGATDTQYF.

This chain links TRBV7-9 with TRBJ1-5; TRBD1 matches at 9 bases. After removal of 5 bases from V and 7 bases from J, the junction contained 6 bases not matched to a gene. In germline, CDR1 is SEHNR, CDR2 FQNEAQ (reference sequence). The CDR3 covers 14 residues. CDR3 DNA sequence: TGTGCCAGCAGCCCCGGGACAGGGATACAGCCCCAGCATTTT. Its translation is CASSPGTGIQPQHF.

This chain uses TRBV4-1 with TRBJ2-7; the match to TRBD2 covers 7 bases. The CDR3 spans 16 residues. V was clipped by 0 bases and J by 5 bases; unmatched bases: 10. Germline CDR1 is MGHRA and CDR2 is YSYEKL. CDR3 sequence: CASSQDIPQGGNEQYF. CDR3 sequence (DNA): TGCGCCAGCAGCCAAGATATTCCCCAGGGAGGGAACGAGCAGTACTTC.

V is TRBV29-1 and J is TRBJ2-1; a possible D gene is TRBD1 (6 bases). Trimming took off 6 bases at V and 0 bases at J, with 21 bases between the two ends. The CDR3 sequence is 17 residues long. CDR1 is SQVTM and CDR2 is ANQGSEA in the germline V gene. CDR3 sequence (DNA): TGCAGCGTCGCAGGACAGATAGGAGAACCCTCCTACAATGAGCAGTTCTTC. This translates into CSVAGQIGEPSYNEQFF.

This clone has a single count. The CDR3, as DNA: TGCGCCAGCAGCCAAGTAGCGGGAGGGGAAGATACGCAGTATTTT. This codes for CASSQVAGGEDTQYF. J is TRBJ2-3 and V is TRBV4-3; 11 bases are a match to TRBD2. V was pared by 1 base and J by 5 bases, with 2 bases of the junction left unmatched. Germline V gene sequence: CDR1 LGHNA, CDR2 YSLEER. The CDR3 length is 15 residues.

V usage is TRBV27 and J usage is TRBJ2-7, with TRBD2 matching over 7 bases. Per the germline V gene, CDR1 is MNHEY and CDR2 is SMNVEV (reference sequence). J lost 2 bases, V lost 3 bases, and 7 bases had no gene match. The length of the CDR3 is 15 residues. The CDR3 reads CASSFVAGRPYEQYF. The CDR3 nucleotides are TGTGCCAGCAGTTTTGTAGCGGGCCGCCCCTACGAGCAGTACTTC.

The rearrangement links TRBV2 to TRBJ1-2, with unresolved D. Trimming removed 7 bases at V and 1 base at J, with 25 bases between. The CDR3 contains 18 residues. CDR1 is SNHLY, CDR2 FYNNEI, per germline. Here the CDR3 DNA reads TGTGCCAGCACGGCCCTACGTGGCGGGGAAGTCCTTAACTATGGCTACACCTTC. It yields the protein CASTALRGGEVLNYGYTF.